This T cell receptor (beta chain) was identified during a study of T cells in Graves' hyperthyroidism and ophthalmopathy. The germline V gene has CDR1 LNHDA and CDR2 SQIVND (reference sequence). The CDR3 is 15 residues long. The V gene lost 0 bases and the J gene lost 7 bases, with 13 bases spanning the gap. Clinical Activity Scores of at least 3, NOSPECS grades of at least 4 and durations under 3 months characterized ophthalmopathy patients. The authors obtained PBMCs from 10 ml of fresh peripheral blood. Broader study findings: Expanded thyroid clonotypes (above 0.001) were mostly also found in blood. Researchers report that a 13 V-J model separated ophthalmopathy from stable hyperthyroidism.

This clonotype was detected many times. Antigen: not known. From RNA transcripts, TCR beta CDR3 regions were amplified. HTBI primers drove first-round RT-PCR of the TCR CDR3. TCRdb re-analysed the multiplex PCR reads in MiXCR, keeping a single row per CDR3 protein. Among about 480,000 distinct CDR3 sequences listed, approximately 25% were seen once. The sequence was collected from a woman aged 30 to 39 with Graves' ophthalmopathy. The V gene is TRBV19, the J gene TRBJ1-5, with D unresolved. The sequenced sample was blood. The CDR3 bases are TGTGCCAGTAGTATAGATCGACCCGGCGACCAGCCCCAGCATTTT. This sequence encodes CASSIDRPGDQPQHF.